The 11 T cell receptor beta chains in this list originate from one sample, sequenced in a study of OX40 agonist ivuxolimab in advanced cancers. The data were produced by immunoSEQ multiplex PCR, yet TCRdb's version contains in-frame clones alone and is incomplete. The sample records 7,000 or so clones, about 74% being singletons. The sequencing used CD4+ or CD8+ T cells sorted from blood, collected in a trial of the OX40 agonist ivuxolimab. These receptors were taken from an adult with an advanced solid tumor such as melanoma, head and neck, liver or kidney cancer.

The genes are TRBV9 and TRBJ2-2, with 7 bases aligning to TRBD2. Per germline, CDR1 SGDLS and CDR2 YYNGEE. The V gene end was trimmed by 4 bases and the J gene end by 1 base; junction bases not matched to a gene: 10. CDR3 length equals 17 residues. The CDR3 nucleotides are TGTGCCAGCAGCACCCCCAGAGCGGGAATGAACACCGGGGAGCTGTTTTTT. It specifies CASSTPRAGMNTGELFF.

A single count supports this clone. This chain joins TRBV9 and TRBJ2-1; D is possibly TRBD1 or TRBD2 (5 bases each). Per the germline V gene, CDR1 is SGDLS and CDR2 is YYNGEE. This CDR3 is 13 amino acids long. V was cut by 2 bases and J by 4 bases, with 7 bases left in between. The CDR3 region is CASSVGDYNEQFF. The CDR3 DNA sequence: TGTGCCAGCAGCGTGGGGGATTACAATGAGCAGTTCTTC.

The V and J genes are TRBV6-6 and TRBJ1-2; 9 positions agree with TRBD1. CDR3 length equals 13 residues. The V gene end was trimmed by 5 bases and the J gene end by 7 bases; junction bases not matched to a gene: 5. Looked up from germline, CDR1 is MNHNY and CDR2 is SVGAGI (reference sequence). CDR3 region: CASSQQGALGYTF. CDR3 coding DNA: TGTGCCAGCAGTCAACAGGGGGCGCTTGGCTACACCTTC.

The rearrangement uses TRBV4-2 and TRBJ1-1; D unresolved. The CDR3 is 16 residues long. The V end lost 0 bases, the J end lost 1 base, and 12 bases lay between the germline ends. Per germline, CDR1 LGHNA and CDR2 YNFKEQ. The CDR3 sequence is CASSQDLEAPNTEAFF. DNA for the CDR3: TGTGCCAGCAGCCAAGATCTAGAAGCCCCGAACACTGAAGCTTTCTTT.

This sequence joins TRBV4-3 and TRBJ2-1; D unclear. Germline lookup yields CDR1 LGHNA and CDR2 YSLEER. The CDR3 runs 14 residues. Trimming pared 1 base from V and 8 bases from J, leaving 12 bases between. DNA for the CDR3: TGCGCCAGCAGCCAAGTATCGACTGGGGATGAGCAGTTCTTC. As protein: CASSQVSTGDEQFF.

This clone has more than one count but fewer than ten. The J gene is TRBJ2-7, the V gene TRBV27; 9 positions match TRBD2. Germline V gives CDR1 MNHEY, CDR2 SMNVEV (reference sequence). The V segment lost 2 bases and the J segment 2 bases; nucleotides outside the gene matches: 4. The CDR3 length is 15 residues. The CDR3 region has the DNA TGTGCCAGCAGTTTAGGGGCGGGAGGGCCCTACGAGCAGTACTTC. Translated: CASSLGAGGPYEQYF.

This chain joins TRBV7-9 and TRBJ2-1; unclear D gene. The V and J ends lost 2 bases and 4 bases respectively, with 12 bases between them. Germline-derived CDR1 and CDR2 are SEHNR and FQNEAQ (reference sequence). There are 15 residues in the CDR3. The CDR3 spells CASSLSGRMYNEQFF. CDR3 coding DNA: TGTGCCAGCAGCTTAAGTGGTCGGATGTACAATGAGCAGTTCTTC.

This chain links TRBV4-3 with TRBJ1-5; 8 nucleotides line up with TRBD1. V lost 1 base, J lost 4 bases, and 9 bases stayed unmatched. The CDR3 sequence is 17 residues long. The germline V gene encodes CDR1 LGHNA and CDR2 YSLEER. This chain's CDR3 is CASSQVWTGPRNQPQHF. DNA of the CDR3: TGCGCCAGCAGCCAAGTTTGGACAGGGCCGCGTAATCAGCCCCAGCATTTT.

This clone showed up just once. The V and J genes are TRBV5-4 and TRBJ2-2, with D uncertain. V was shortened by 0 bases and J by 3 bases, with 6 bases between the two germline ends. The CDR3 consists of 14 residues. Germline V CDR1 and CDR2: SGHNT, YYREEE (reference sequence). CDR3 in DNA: TGTGCCAGCAGCTTGGAGTCGGACACCGGGGAGCTGTTTTTT. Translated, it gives CASSLESDTGELFF.

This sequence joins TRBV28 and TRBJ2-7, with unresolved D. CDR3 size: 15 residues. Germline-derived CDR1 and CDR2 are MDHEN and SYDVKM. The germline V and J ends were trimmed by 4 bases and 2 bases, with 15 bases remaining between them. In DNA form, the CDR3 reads TGTGCCAGCAGTTACGACCCAGGACGAGCCTACGAGCAGTACTTC. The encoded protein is CASSYDPGRAYEQYF.

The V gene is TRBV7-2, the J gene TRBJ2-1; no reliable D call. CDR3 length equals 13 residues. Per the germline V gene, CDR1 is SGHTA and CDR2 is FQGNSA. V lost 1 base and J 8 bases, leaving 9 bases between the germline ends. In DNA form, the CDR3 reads TGTGCCAGCAGCTTAGGTTGGTTGGATGAGCAGTTCTTC. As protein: CASSLGWLDEQFF.